The rows below give T cell receptor beta chains drawn from one sample of a study of control samples from healthy donors and cancer patients. TCRdb keeps only in-frame clones here, not all; method: immunoSEQ multiplex PCR. This table has 170,000 or so clones, roughly 89% appearing once. Sequencing input: blood. Every receptor here comes from a woman aged 45 to 65 in good health. The conserved cysteine and the conserved F or W are not part of the CDR3 here.

CDR3 protein,V gene,J gene
SFSRGRLEQY,TRBV29-1,TRBJ2-7
ASSANYEQY,TRBV5-5,TRBJ2-7
ASSQDYGGDSYEQY,TRBV4-1,TRBJ2-7
ASSGGVSRNYGYT,TRBV5-5,TRBJ1-2
ASSLTGYTEAF,TRBV27,TRBJ1-1
ASISGNQPQH,TRBV12-3/TRBV12-4,TRBJ1-5
ASSQVTNYGYT,TRBV14,TRBJ1-2
ASSLGTVNTEAF,TRBV5-1,TRBJ1-1
ASSRFTPGTRGTYEQY,TRBV27,TRBJ2-7
ASSLPTEPYEQY,TRBV28,TRBJ2-7
ASSSTFPGYEQY,TRBV28,TRBJ2-7
SVRGGQGGGEQY,TRBV29-1,TRBJ2-7
ASSRDETTQY,TRBV7-2,TRBJ2-3
ASAPFGNTEAF,TRBV19,TRBJ1-1
ATSFGASEAQY,TRBV28,TRBJ2-3
ASSLGWATNYGYT,TRBV28,TRBJ1-2
ASSLSGQAYEQY,TRBV27,TRBJ2-7
ASSQHLDPREQF,TRBV3-1/TRBV3-2,TRBJ2-1
ATRSPVNTDTQY,TRBV2,TRBJ2-3
ASSRTTSTDTQY,TRBV14,TRBJ2-3
AWSEITGYYQPQH,TRBV30,TRBJ1-5
ASTVCVYGYT,TRBV23-1,TRBJ1-2
ATKDGEEQY,TRBV24-1,TRBJ2-7
ASSLLRQGAQDTQY,TRBV4-3,TRBJ2-3
ASSPRGEQY,TRBV28,TRBJ2-7
ATSDFLASTPDTQY,TRBV24-1,TRBJ2-3
ASSLQSGGADEQY,TRBV5-4,TRBJ2-7
ASGKTGMDTEAF,TRBV7-9,TRBJ1-1
ASSPPRGGNTEAF,TRBV7-2,TRBJ1-1